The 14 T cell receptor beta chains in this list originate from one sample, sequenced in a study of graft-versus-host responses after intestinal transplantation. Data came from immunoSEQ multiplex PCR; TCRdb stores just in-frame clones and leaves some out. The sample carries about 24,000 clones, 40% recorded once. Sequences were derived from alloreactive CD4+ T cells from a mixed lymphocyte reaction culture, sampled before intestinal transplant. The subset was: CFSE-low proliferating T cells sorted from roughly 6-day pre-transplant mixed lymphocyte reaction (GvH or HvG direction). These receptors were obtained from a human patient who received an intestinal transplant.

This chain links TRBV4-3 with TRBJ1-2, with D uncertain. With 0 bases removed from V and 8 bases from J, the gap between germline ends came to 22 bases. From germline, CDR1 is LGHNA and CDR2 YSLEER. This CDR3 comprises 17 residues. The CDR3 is CASSQDPGIFLTGGYTF. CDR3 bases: TGCGCCAGCAGCCAAGATCCGGGAATTTTTCTAACGGGGGGCTACACCTTC.

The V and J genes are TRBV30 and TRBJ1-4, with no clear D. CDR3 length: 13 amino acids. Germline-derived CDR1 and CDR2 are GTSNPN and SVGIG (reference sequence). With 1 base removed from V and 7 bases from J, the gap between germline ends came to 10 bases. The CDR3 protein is CAWSALGGEKLFF. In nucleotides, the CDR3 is TGTGCCTGGAGTGCGCTCGGAGGTGAAAAACTGTTTTTT.

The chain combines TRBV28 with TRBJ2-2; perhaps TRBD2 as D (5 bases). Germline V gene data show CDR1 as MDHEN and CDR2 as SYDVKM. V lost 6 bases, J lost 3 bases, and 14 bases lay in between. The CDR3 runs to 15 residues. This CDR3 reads CASSPAGSHTGELFF. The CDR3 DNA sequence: TGTGCCAGCAGCCCGGCGGGCAGCCACACCGGGGAGCTGTTTTTT.

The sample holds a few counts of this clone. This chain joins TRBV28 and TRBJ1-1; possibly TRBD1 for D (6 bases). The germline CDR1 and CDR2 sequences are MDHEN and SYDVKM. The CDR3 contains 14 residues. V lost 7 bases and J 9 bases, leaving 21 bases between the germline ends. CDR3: CASKDGGSHGKAFF. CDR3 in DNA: TGTGCCAGCAAAGATGGGGGCTCCCACGGAAAAGCTTTCTTT.

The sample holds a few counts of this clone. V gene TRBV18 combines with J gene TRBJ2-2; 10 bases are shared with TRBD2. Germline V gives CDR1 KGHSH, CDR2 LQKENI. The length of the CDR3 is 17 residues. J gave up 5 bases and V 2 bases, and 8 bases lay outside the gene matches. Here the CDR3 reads CASSPVLAGGTTGELFF. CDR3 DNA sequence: TGTGCCAGCTCACCAGTTTTAGCGGGAGGCACTACCGGGGAGCTGTTTTTT.

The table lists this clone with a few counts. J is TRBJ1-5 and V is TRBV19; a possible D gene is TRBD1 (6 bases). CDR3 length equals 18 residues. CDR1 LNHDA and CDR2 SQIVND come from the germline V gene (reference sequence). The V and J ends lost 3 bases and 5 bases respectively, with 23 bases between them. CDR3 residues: CASSMINLKQGDDQPQHF. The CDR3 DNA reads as TGTGCCAGTAGTATGATAAACTTAAAACAGGGAGACGATCAGCCCCAGCATTTT. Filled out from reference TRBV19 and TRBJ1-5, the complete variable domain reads DGGITQSPKYLFRKEGQNVTLSCEQNLNHDAMYWYRQDPGQGLRLIYYSQIVNDFQKGDIAEGYSVSREKKESFPLTVTSAQKNPTAFYLCASSMINLKQGDDQPQHFGDGTRLSIL.

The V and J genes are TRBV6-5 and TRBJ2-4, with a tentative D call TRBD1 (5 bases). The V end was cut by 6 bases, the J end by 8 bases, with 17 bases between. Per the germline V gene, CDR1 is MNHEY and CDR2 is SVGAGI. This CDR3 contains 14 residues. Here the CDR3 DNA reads TGTGCCAGCAGGAGTCTCAGGGTTTTCGACATTCAGTACTTC. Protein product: CASRSLRVFDIQYF.

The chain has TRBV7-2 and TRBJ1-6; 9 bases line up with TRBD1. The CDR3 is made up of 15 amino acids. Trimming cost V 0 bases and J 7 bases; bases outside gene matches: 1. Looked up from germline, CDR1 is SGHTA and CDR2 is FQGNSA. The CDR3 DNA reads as TGTGCCAGCAGCTTAGCGGGGACAGGGAATTCACCCCTCCACTTT. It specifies CASSLAGTGNSPLHF.

CDR3 in DNA: TGTGCCAGTAGTATTAGCGGGAGTATCTCCTACGAGCAGTACTTC. This sequence encodes CASSISGSISYEQYF. The chain recombines TRBV19 with TRBJ2-7, with 9 bases matching TRBD2. CDR3 length: 15 amino acids. J lost 0 bases, V lost 3 bases, and 3 bases had no gene match. From germline, CDR1 is LNHDA and CDR2 SQIVND (reference sequence).

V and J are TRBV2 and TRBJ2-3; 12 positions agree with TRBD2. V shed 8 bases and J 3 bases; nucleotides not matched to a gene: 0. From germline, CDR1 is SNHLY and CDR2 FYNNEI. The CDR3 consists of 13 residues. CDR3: CASLAGGTDTQYF. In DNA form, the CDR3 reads TGTGCCAGCCTAGCGGGGGGGACAGATACGCAGTATTTT.

Here the CDR3 reads CAWSVKLSRQYF. The CDR3 bases are TGTGCCTGGAGTGTAAAACTATCTCGGCAGTACTTC. The gene calls are TRBV30 and TRBJ2-7, with unresolved D. The V gene's germline CDR1 is GTSNPN and CDR2 SVGIG (reference sequence). The V gene lost 0 bases and the J gene lost 9 bases, with 12 bases spanning the gap. There are 12 residues in the CDR3.

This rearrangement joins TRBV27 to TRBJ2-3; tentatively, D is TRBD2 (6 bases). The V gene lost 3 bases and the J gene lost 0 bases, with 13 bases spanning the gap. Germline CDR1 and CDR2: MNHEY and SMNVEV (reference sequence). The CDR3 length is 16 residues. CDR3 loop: CASSFNYAGSTDTQYF. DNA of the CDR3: TGTGCCAGCAGTTTTAATTATGCGGGAAGCACAGATACGCAGTATTTT.

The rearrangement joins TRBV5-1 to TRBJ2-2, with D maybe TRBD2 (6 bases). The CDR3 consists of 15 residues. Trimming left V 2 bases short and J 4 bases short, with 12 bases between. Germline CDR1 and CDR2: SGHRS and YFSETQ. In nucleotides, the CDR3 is TGCGCCAGCAGCTTTTCGGGAGCCGGCACCGGGGAGCTGTTTTTT. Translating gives CASSFSGAGTGELFF.

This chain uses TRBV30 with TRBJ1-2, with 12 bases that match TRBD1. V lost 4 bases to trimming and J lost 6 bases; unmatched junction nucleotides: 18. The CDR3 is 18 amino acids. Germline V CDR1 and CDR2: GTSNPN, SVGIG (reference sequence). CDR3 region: CAWKAAVRDRGRRNGYTF. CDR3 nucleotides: TGTGCCTGGAAGGCTGCGGTCCGGGACAGGGGGCGCCGGAATGGCTACACCTTC.